Listed below are T cell receptor beta chains from one sample, sequenced in a study of CD8+CD57+ T cells in acquired aplastic anemia. TCRdb reanalysed the reads using MiXCR and keeps one entry per CDR3 protein. The sample holds some 200,000 distinct CDR3 sequences, around 60% seen once. The sample taken for sequencing was sorted CD4+, CD8+, or CD8+CD57+ T cells (not recorded which) from PBMCs. These receptors were obtained from a human donor in good health. CDR3s include the opening cysteine and the closing phenylalanine or tryptophan. Fields, in order: D gene, J gene, V gene, clone size, CDR3 length, CDR3 DNA, CDR3 protein. D genes are given only for firm matches. Clone size, where shown, is once, few, many, or a class for clones that have expanded.

d_gene: TRBD1
j_gene: TRBJ2-7
v_gene: TRBV29-1
abundance: NA
len: 13
CDR3nt: TGCAGCGCTGCCGGGACAGGGGGCTACGAGCAGTACTTC
CDR3aa: CSAAGTGGYEQYF

d_gene: NA
j_gene: TRBJ2-5
v_gene: TRBV20-1
abundance: few
len: 12
CDR3nt: TGCAGTGCTAGAGGACAGCAAGAGACCCAGTACTTC
CDR3aa: CSARGQQETQYF

d_gene: TRBD1
j_gene: TRBJ2-7
v_gene: TRBV19
abundance: once
len: 14
CDR3nt: TGTGCCAGTAGCCCGACAGGGGAGACCTACGAGCAGTACTTC
CDR3aa: CASSPTGETYEQYF

d_gene: NA
j_gene: TRBJ2-7
v_gene: TRBV2
abundance: NA
len: 16
CDR3nt: TGTGCCAGCAGCCACTACCCCCGGGACAAGTCCTACGAGCAGTACTTC
CDR3aa: CASSHYPRDKSYEQYF

d_gene: NA
j_gene: TRBJ1-2
v_gene: TRBV7-8
abundance: once
len: 17
CDR3nt: TGTGCCAGTTCCACGACCAATCAGGGGAGCCCCCACTATGGCTACACCTTC
CDR3aa: CASSTTNQGSPHYGYTF

d_gene: NA
j_gene: TRBJ1-2
v_gene: TRBV4-1
abundance: few
len: 17
CDR3nt: TGCGCCAGCAGCCAAGATTTAGCCCGCAGGGATCTTGCTGGCTACACCTTC
CDR3aa: CASSQDLARRDLAGYTF

d_gene: NA
j_gene: TRBJ2-2
v_gene: TRBV28
abundance: NA
len: 12
CDR3nt: TGTGCCAGCAGTTCCTACACCGGGGAGCTGTTTTTT
CDR3aa: CASSSYTGELFF

d_gene: TRBD2
j_gene: TRBJ2-7
v_gene: TRBV7-6
abundance: many
len: 15
CDR3nt: TGTGCCAGCAGCTGGGGGACTAGCGGGCTCGACGAGCAGTACTTC
CDR3aa: CASSWGTSGLDEQYF

d_gene: NA
j_gene: TRBJ2-7
v_gene: TRBV7-2
abundance: NA
len: 15
CDR3nt: TGTGCCAGCAGCTTAGCCCGCAGCACGCTCTACGAGCAGTACTTC
CDR3aa: CASSLARSTLYEQYF

d_gene: NA
j_gene: TRBJ1-6
v_gene: TRBV15
abundance: few
len: 16
CDR3nt: TGTGCCACCAGCAGAGCCGGGACACTTATACGTTCACCCCTCCACTTT
CDR3aa: CATSRAGTLIRSPLHF

d_gene: NA
j_gene: TRBJ2-1
v_gene: TRBV12-3/TRBV12-4
abundance: NA
len: 14
CDR3nt: TGTGCCAGCACCAAACCTGGAGGGTACAATGAGCAGTTCTTC
CDR3aa: CASTKPGGYNEQFF

d_gene: TRBD1
j_gene: TRBJ1-2
v_gene: TRBV2
abundance: NA
len: 16
CDR3nt: TGTGCCAGCAGTGAATTTGGCAGGGGGCAGGACTATGGCTACACCTTC
CDR3aa: CASSEFGRGQDYGYTF

d_gene: TRBD2
j_gene: TRBJ2-5
v_gene: TRBV10-3
abundance: NA
len: 11
CDR3nt: TGTGCCATCAGGGGGGGGGGGACCCAGTACTTC
CDR3aa: CAIRGGGTQYF

d_gene: TRBD1
j_gene: TRBJ1-1
v_gene: TRBV24-1
abundance: once
len: 15
CDR3nt: TGTGCCACCAGTGGCAACAGGGGTGCGAACACTGAAGCTTTCTTT
CDR3aa: CATSGNRGANTEAFF

d_gene: TRBD1
j_gene: TRBJ1-2
v_gene: TRBV20-1
abundance: NA
len: 14
CDR3nt: TGCAGTCCACCGAAGACAGGGGCGATCTATGGCTACACCTTC
CDR3aa: CSPPKTGAIYGYTF

d_gene: TRBD2
j_gene: TRBJ2-1
v_gene: TRBV10-3
abundance: NA
len: 14
CDR3nt: TGTGCCATCAGTGGCGGGACTAGTGGCGATGAGCAGTTCTTC
CDR3aa: CAISGGTSGDEQFF

d_gene: NA
j_gene: TRBJ2-3
v_gene: TRBV9
abundance: NA
len: 16
CDR3nt: TGTGCCAGCAGCGTGGGAGGGGGCGCAGGGATGGATACGCAGTATTTT
CDR3aa: CASSVGGGAGMDTQYF

d_gene: NA
j_gene: TRBJ2-1
v_gene: TRBV7-6
abundance: NA
len: 15
CDR3nt: TGTGCAAGAAGCTTAGCTTTAGCAACTTACAATGAGCAGTTCTTC
CDR3aa: CARSLALATYNEQFF

d_gene: NA
j_gene: TRBJ2-7
v_gene: TRBV10-3
abundance: NA
len: 13
CDR3nt: TGTGCCATCAGTGAGTGGCAGTCCTACGAGCAGTACTTC
CDR3aa: CAISEWQSYEQYF

d_gene: TRBD2
j_gene: TRBJ2-7
v_gene: TRBV20-1
abundance: NA
len: 15
CDR3nt: TGCAGTGCCGGTCTAGCGGGGGGGCTTCAGTTCGAGCAGTACTTC
CDR3aa: CSAGLAGGLQFEQYF

d_gene: NA
j_gene: TRBJ1-2
v_gene: TRBV5-1
abundance: NA
len: 11
CDR3nt: TGCGCCAGCAGGGAGGGGGAGAGCTACACCTTC
CDR3aa: CASREGESYTF

d_gene: TRBD1
j_gene: TRBJ2-7
v_gene: TRBV10-3
abundance: few
len: 15
CDR3nt: TGTGCCATCAATCCAGGACAGGGTGACCTACAAGAGCAGTACTTC
CDR3aa: CAINPGQGDLQEQYF

d_gene: NA
j_gene: TRBJ2-7
v_gene: TRBV7-6
abundance: NA
len: 12
CDR3nt: TGTGCCAGCTCCATAGCAGGCAGCGAGCAGTACTTC
CDR3aa: CASSIAGSEQYF

d_gene: NA
j_gene: TRBJ1-5
v_gene: TRBV24-1
abundance: NA
len: 13
CDR3nt: TGTGCCACCAGTGACCCGGCTGGACAGCCCCAGCATTTT
CDR3aa: CATSDPAGQPQHF

d_gene: TRBD1
j_gene: TRBJ1-6
v_gene: TRBV20-1
abundance: NA
len: 15
CDR3nt: TGCAGTGCCAATGAGGGGCAGGGGGAAAATTCACCCCTCCACTTT
CDR3aa: CSANEGQGENSPLHF

d_gene: TRBD2
j_gene: TRBJ2-1
v_gene: TRBV6-4
abundance: few
len: 14
CDR3nt: TGTGCCAGCAGTACGACTAGCGGGGACAATGAGCAGTTCTTC
CDR3aa: CASSTTSGDNEQFF

d_gene: NA
j_gene: TRBJ2-3
v_gene: TRBV13
abundance: many
len: 15
CDR3nt: TGTGCCAGCAGCTTAGGGCAGTCCAGAGCAGATACGCAGTATTTT
CDR3aa: CASSLGQSRADTQYF

d_gene: NA
j_gene: TRBJ2-3
v_gene: TRBV7-9
abundance: many
len: 14
CDR3nt: TGTGCCAGCAGCTCGACAGAGAACACAGATACGCAGTATTTT
CDR3aa: CASSSTENTDTQYF

d_gene: NA
j_gene: TRBJ2-7
v_gene: TRBV2
abundance: NA
len: 11
CDR3nt: TGTGCCAGCAGTGTTATCGGGGGGCAGTACTTC
CDR3aa: CASSVIGGQYF

d_gene: NA
j_gene: TRBJ2-3
v_gene: TRBV7-8
abundance: NA
len: 14
CDR3nt: TGTGCCAGCAGCTTAGCGCCGGGCACAGATACGCAGTATTTT
CDR3aa: CASSLAPGTDTQYF